This entry describes one T cell receptor (beta chain). Its antigen is not identified. The CDR3 is 15 amino acids. Germline V CDR1 and CDR2: SGHVS, FNYEAQ. The sample originates from a study of shared clonotypes between healthy human individuals. Whole-study findings and limits: Estimated richness was generally greater in naive than memory subsets. Relative to clonotypes present in all four donors, those not shared had lower generation probabilities.

The table came from immunoSEQ multiplex PCR; TCRdb's copy has only in-frame clones and leaves some out. Of fewer than 1 million clones in the sample, roughly 96% were seen once. CD45RO negativity and positive selection for CCR7 defined naive CD8 cells, a population that excluded terminally differentiated effector memory CD45RA+ cells. Only Caucasian adults living in Nashville, Tennessee served as donors. Sequencing used naive CD8+ T cells sorted from blood. The chain joins TRBV7-6 to TRBJ2-6; TRBD1 is a possible D gene (6 bases). The source of this sequence is a man aged 30 to 45 in good health. The CDR3 sequence: CAVEDRFSGANVLTF. In DNA, the CDR3 is TGTGCGGTTGAAGACAGGTTTTCCGGGGCCAACGTCCTGACTTTC. The full variable domain, with the rest looked up from reference TRBV7-6 and TRBJ2-6, is GAGVSQSPRYKVTKRGQDVALRCDPISGHVSLYWYRQALGQGPEFLTYFNYEAQQDKSGLPNDRFSAERPEGSISTLTIQRTEQRDSAMYRCAVEDRFSGANVLTFGAGSRLTVL.